The 2 T cell receptor beta chains presented below share a single source sample, sequenced in a study of blood T cells in healthy people across ages (dated by TCRdb to between 2014 and 2017). The receptor library was made with 5' RACE. The instrument given in TCRdb is Illumina HiSeq 2500. A second PCR of about 7 to 12 cycles was performed with a sample-barcoded 5' primer and a J-beta primer mix. Using fastp at Q25 and MiXCR, TCRdb reprocessed the public reads and kept productive beta chains. Each CDR3 protein gets just one entry, which takes the most common genes and DNA from the rows behind it. For this sample the table gives just over 800,000 distinct CDR3 sequences, of which roughly 60% were detected only once. Around 30% of the sample is in the top ten clones. Sequencing used blood. Receptors were obtained from a man aged 25 to 45 in good health.

V usage is TRBV28 and J usage is TRBJ2-1, with D hard to call. The CDR3 consists of 16 residues. The V and J ends lost 6 bases and 3 bases respectively, with 18 bases between them. From germline, CDR1 is MDHEN and CDR2 SYDVKM. The CDR3 DNA reads TGTGCCAGCAGGACTGTGGGAATGGGGTACTACAATGAGCAGTTCTTC. This codes for CASRTVGMGYYNEQFF.

This rearrangement joins TRBV12-3 or TRBV12-4 to TRBJ2-3; D perhaps matches TRBD2 (5 bases). V lost 2 bases and J 3 bases, leaving 21 bases between the germline ends. This CDR3 region has 18 residues. The CDR3 DNA follows: TGTGCCAGCAGTTTAAATATTGCGGAGGCACTAGATACAGATACGCAGTATTTT. It translates to CASSLNIAEALDTDTQYF.